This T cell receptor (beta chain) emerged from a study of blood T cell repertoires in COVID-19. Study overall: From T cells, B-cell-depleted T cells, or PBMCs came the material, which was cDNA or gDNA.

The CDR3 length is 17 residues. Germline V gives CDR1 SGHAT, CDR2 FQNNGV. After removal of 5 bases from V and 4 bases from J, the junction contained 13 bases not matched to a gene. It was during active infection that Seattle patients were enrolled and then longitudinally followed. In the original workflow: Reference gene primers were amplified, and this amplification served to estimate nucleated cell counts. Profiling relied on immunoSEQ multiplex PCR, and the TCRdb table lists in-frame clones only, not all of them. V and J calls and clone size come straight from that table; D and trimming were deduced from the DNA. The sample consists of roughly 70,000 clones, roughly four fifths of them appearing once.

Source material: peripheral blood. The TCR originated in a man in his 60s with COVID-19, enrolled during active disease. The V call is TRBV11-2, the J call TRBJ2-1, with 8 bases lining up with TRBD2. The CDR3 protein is CASSAPVAGGGYNEQFF. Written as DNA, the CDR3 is TGTGCCAGCAGCGCGCCGGTGGCGGGCGGGGGGTACAATGAGCAGTTCTTC.